The clone carrying this T cell receptor (beta chain) was observed many times. The antigen is not known. The data are from a study of T cells after yellow fever vaccination. Trimming stripped 1 base from V and 10 bases from J, with 8 bases between. There are 13 residues in the CDR3. Findings and limits, study-wide: Once the booster was given, most primary-vaccination clones reappeared, at just over 95% for CD4 and approximately 88% for CD8. The study noted that FACS-sorted repertoires could contain abundant clonotypes contaminating from the bulk population.

The 5'RACE template-switching step produced TCR cDNA and added a universal primer site and UMIs. MiXCR, run by TCRdb on the 5' RACE reads, gives a single entry per CDR3 protein. The profile shows roughly 300,000 distinct CDR3 sequences, about 6.9% of them singletons. Material: PBMCs, obtained roughly 45 days after the first yellow fever vaccination. The chain has TRBV12-3 or TRBV12-4 and TRBJ1-6, with D uncertain. This sequence was found in a man aged 18 to 29 who received the YFV17D yellow fever vaccine. The CDR3 sequence: CASSLGGGSPLHF. Written as DNA, the CDR3 is TGTGCCAGCAGTTTAGGGGGTGGGTCACCCCTCCACTTT.